Listed below are T cell receptor beta chains from one sample, sequenced in a study of chemoradiotherapy in HPV16-positive cancers. The assay was immunoSEQ multiplex PCR, and TCRdb's table has in-frame clones only and misses some. The table records around 13,000 clones, roughly 84% of them present only once. The input for sequencing was blood, taken from a patient who underwent chemoradiotherapy. These receptors all stem from a human donor with HPV-associated anogenital cancer. Each CDR3 is given with its conserved first and last residue. A D gene is named only where the DNA matches it firmly. Some rows mark clone size as missing; the rest say once, few, many or name a class of expanded clone.

J gene: TRBJ1-6
V gene: TRBV5-1
clone size: -
D gene: TRBD1
CDR3 DNA: TGCGCCAGCAGCATCGACAGGGTGGGTTCACCCCTCCACTTT
CDR3 protein: CASSIDRVGSPLHF

J gene: TRBJ2-5
V gene: TRBV5-1
clone size: -
D gene: -
CDR3 DNA: TGCGCCAGCACCTTGGGACATGTCCTCCAAGAGACCCAGTACTTC
CDR3 protein: CASTLGHVLQETQYF

J gene: TRBJ1-2
V gene: TRBV5-1
clone size: -
D gene: TRBD1
CDR3 DNA: TGCGCCAGCAGCTTGGCGGACAGGGGGAACTATGGCTACACCTTC
CDR3 protein: CASSLADRGNYGYTF

J gene: TRBJ2-7
V gene: TRBV28
clone size: -
D gene: TRBD2
CDR3 DNA: TGTGCCAGCACGGGGGGGGTTTCCTACGAGCAGTACTTC
CDR3 protein: CASTGGVSYEQYF

J gene: TRBJ1-1
V gene: TRBV5-8
clone size: few
D gene: -
CDR3 DNA: TGTGCCAGCAGCTTGGCACCTAATGCGAACACTGAAGCTTTCTTT
CDR3 protein: CASSLAPNANTEAFF

J gene: TRBJ1-6
V gene: TRBV5-1
clone size: -
D gene: -
CDR3 DNA: TGCGCCAGCAGCTGGGTCCCGGGCTCCTATAATTCACCCCTCCACTTT
CDR3 protein: CASSWVPGSYNSPLHF

J gene: TRBJ1-5
V gene: TRBV19
clone size: -
D gene: -
CDR3 DNA: TGTGCCAGTAGTTTTGGAAATAGCAATCAGCCCCAGCATTTT
CDR3 protein: CASSFGNSNQPQHF

J gene: TRBJ1-2
V gene: TRBV18
clone size: few
D gene: TRBD1
CDR3 DNA: TGTGCCAGCTCACCAGGGACAGACAACTATGGCTACACCTTC
CDR3 protein: CASSPGTDNYGYTF

J gene: TRBJ2-5
V gene: TRBV7-8
clone size: -
D gene: -
CDR3 DNA: TGTGCCAGCAGCTTAGGCCGGTGGACAATTGGAGAGACCCAGTACTTC
CDR3 protein: CASSLGRWTIGETQYF

J gene: TRBJ2-1
V gene: TRBV29-1
clone size: -
D gene: -
CDR3 DNA: TGCAGCGTTGAAATGCACAGTCGAGGAGACTATGAGCAGTTCTTC
CDR3 protein: CSVEMHSRGDYEQFF

J gene: TRBJ1-4
V gene: TRBV2
clone size: -
D gene: -
CDR3 DNA: TGTGCCAGCAGTGAGTCCGGGATGGTGGGTAATGAAAAACTGTTTTTT
CDR3 protein: CASSESGMVGNEKLFF

J gene: TRBJ1-2
V gene: TRBV19
clone size: once
D gene: -
CDR3 DNA: TGTGCCAGTAGCATCGGCCAGTCAGCTAACTATGGCTACACCTTC
CDR3 protein: CASSIGQSANYGYTF

J gene: TRBJ2-5
V gene: TRBV9
clone size: few
D gene: -
CDR3 DNA: TGTGCCAGCAGCGTTTTTTCCGACAGGGAGACCCAGTACTTC
CDR3 protein: CASSVFSDRETQYF

J gene: TRBJ1-3
V gene: TRBV5-1
clone size: -
D gene: -
CDR3 DNA: TGCGCCAGCAGCTTGGGGACAGAACATTTAAACACCATATATTTT
CDR3 protein: CASSLGTEHLNTIYF

J gene: TRBJ2-5
V gene: TRBV5-4
clone size: -
D gene: TRBD1
CDR3 DNA: TGTGCCAGCAGCACCGGACAGGGGCAAGAGACCCAGTACTTC
CDR3 protein: CASSTGQGQETQYF

J gene: TRBJ2-3
V gene: TRBV6-1
clone size: -
D gene: -
CDR3 DNA: TGTGCCAGCAGGGGGAGCACAGATACGCAGTATTTT
CDR3 protein: CASRGSTDTQYF

J gene: TRBJ1-5
V gene: TRBV19
clone size: -
D gene: TRBD1
CDR3 DNA: TGTGCCAGTTCCAGCGCCGGGACAGGGGCTGGCAATCAGCCCCAGCATTTT
CDR3 protein: CASSSAGTGAGNQPQHF

J gene: TRBJ2-2
V gene: TRBV19
clone size: -
D gene: TRBD1
CDR3 DNA: TGTGCCAGTAGTTCGCCGACAGGGTCGAACACCGGGGAGCTGTTTTTT
CDR3 protein: CASSSPTGSNTGELFF

J gene: TRBJ2-2
V gene: TRBV7-9
clone size: -
D gene: TRBD1
CDR3 DNA: TGTGCCAGCAGCCGTTTGACAGGGCAAGGTCCCGGGGAGCTGTTTTTT
CDR3 protein: CASSRLTGQGPGELFF

J gene: TRBJ1-3
V gene: TRBV28
clone size: once
D gene: TRBD1
CDR3 DNA: TGTGCCAGCAGTTTTCGGGGACAGGGGGGATTCTCTGGAAACACCATATATTTT
CDR3 protein: CASSFRGQGGFSGNTIYF

J gene: TRBJ1-5
V gene: TRBV7-8
clone size: -
D gene: -
CDR3 DNA: TGTGCCAGCAGCTTAGCGGGCCGGAATCAGCCCCAGCATTTT
CDR3 protein: CASSLAGRNQPQHF

J gene: TRBJ1-1
V gene: TRBV7-2
clone size: -
D gene: -
CDR3 DNA: TGTGCCAGCAGCTTGAGCAGTACGAACACTGAAGCTTTCTTT
CDR3 protein: CASSLSSTNTEAFF

J gene: TRBJ2-5
V gene: TRBV25-1
clone size: -
D gene: TRBD1
CDR3 DNA: TGTGCCAGCACCCCTCTTGGCAGGGGGAATTCAGAGACCCAGTACTTC
CDR3 protein: CASTPLGRGNSETQYF

J gene: TRBJ2-1
V gene: TRBV19
clone size: -
D gene: -
CDR3 DNA: TGTGCCAGTATCCCGACTACCACCTCCTACAATGAGCAGTTCTTC
CDR3 protein: CASIPTTTSYNEQFF

J gene: TRBJ2-2
V gene: TRBV5-4
clone size: -
D gene: -
CDR3 DNA: TGTGCCAGCAGCTTGGAGGGACGGAACACCGGGGAGCTGTTTTTT
CDR3 protein: CASSLEGRNTGELFF

J gene: TRBJ2-1
V gene: TRBV4-1
clone size: once
D gene: TRBD2
CDR3 DNA: TGCGCCAGCAGCCCCACTAGCGGGGGGAGCTCCTACAATGAGCAGTTCTTC
CDR3 protein: CASSPTSGGSSYNEQFF

J gene: TRBJ1-6
V gene: TRBV6-5
clone size: -
D gene: -
CDR3 DNA: TGTGCCAGCAGTTACGAAACTGGGTCACCCCTCCACTTT
CDR3 protein: CASSYETGSPLHF

J gene: TRBJ2-1
V gene: TRBV23-1
clone size: -
D gene: -
CDR3 DNA: TGCGCCAGCAGGCTGTTCCAGGATGAGCAGTTCTTC
CDR3 protein: CASRLFQDEQFF

J gene: TRBJ2-2
V gene: TRBV10-1
clone size: -
D gene: TRBD1
CDR3 DNA: TGCGCCAGCAGTTACCTCCGGGACAGGGGCCCTGGGGAGCTGTTTTTT
CDR3 protein: CASSYLRDRGPGELFF

J gene: TRBJ2-5
V gene: TRBV7-2
clone size: few
D gene: -
CDR3 DNA: TGTGCCAGCAGCCGACGGGTTCAAGAGACCCAGTACTTC
CDR3 protein: CASSRRVQETQYF

J gene: TRBJ2-7
V gene: TRBV11-2
clone size: -
D gene: -
CDR3 DNA: TGTGCCAGCATCAACCAAGGGGCGATAGCGGACGGGCGCTCCTACGAGCAGTACTTC
CDR3 protein: CASINQGAIADGRSYEQYF

J gene: TRBJ2-5
V gene: TRBV7-6
clone size: -
D gene: -
CDR3 DNA: TGTGCCAGCAGGCAAGGCGACAGGTTATACTTC
CDR3 protein: CASRQGDRLYF

J gene: TRBJ2-3
V gene: TRBV4-1
clone size: -
D gene: -
CDR3 DNA: TGCGCCAGCTTATCTTACAGGGAGAGCACAGATACGCAGTATTTT
CDR3 protein: CASLSYRESTDTQYF

J gene: TRBJ1-1
V gene: TRBV6-1
clone size: -
D gene: -
CDR3 DNA: TGTGCCAGCAGTTGGGACAAAACAGGAGGAGCTTTCTTT
CDR3 protein: CASSWDKTGGAFF

J gene: TRBJ1-2
V gene: TRBV19
clone size: -
D gene: TRBD1
CDR3 DNA: TGTGCCAGTAGTATCGGGACAGGGATATATGGCTACACCTTC
CDR3 protein: CASSIGTGIYGYTF

J gene: TRBJ2-3
V gene: TRBV5-4
clone size: -
D gene: TRBD2
CDR3 DNA: TGTGCCAGCAGTTTAGCGGGGGGACACTCCACAGATACGCAGTATTTT
CDR3 protein: CASSLAGGHSTDTQYF

J gene: TRBJ1-2
V gene: TRBV6-5
clone size: -
D gene: TRBD1
CDR3 DNA: TGTGCCAGCAGCACAGGGGGAGTGGGCTACACCTTC
CDR3 protein: CASSTGGVGYTF

J gene: TRBJ2-1
V gene: TRBV29-1
clone size: few
D gene: -
CDR3 DNA: TGCAGCGTTCAAGGAGGGAATGAGCAGTTCTTC
CDR3 protein: CSVQGGNEQFF

J gene: TRBJ2-5
V gene: TRBV19
clone size: -
D gene: -
CDR3 DNA: TGTGCCAGTAGTATAGCGCGACTGGGGGAGACCCAGTACTTC
CDR3 protein: CASSIARLGETQYF

J gene: TRBJ2-2
V gene: TRBV15
clone size: once
D gene: TRBD1
CDR3 DNA: TGTGCCACCAGCACACGACAGGGGCGCGGCACCGGGGAGCTGTTTTTT
CDR3 protein: CATSTRQGRGTGELFF

J gene: TRBJ1-2
V gene: TRBV29-1
clone size: -
D gene: TRBD1
CDR3 DNA: TGCAGCGTTGACGGTCAGGGGGCTGGTGGCTACACCTTC
CDR3 protein: CSVDGQGAGGYTF